These T cell receptor beta chains were read from a single sample in a study of cytomegalovirus exposure and HLA in healthy donors. TCRdb's table, derived via immunoSEQ multiplex PCR, lists solely in-frame clones and lacks some. The table has more than 95,000 clones, about 88% seen once. Sequencing input: PBMCs. The receptors shown here come from a woman aged 18-29 years in good health and CMV-seronegative. The CDR3 runs from the conserved cysteine through the conserved F or W. A D gene is named only where the DNA matches it firmly. Size is stated for part of the rows, as once, few or many counts, or as a class when the clone is expanded.

J,D,V,size,CDR3,DNA
TRBJ2-7,.,TRBV4-3,.,CASSAGTQGAYEQYF,TGCGCCAGCAGCGCCGGGACACAGGGAGCGTACGAGCAGTACTTC
TRBJ2-3,.,TRBV6-6,.,CASSIASRDTQYF,TGTGCCAGCAGTATAGCCTCCCGAGATACGCAGTATTTT
TRBJ2-6,.,TRBV28,.,CASSTPGSGANVLTF,TGTGCCAGCAGTACACCAGGCTCTGGGGCCAACGTCCTGACTTTC
TRBJ2-5,.,TRBV5-1,once,CASSQEGAAGRETQYF,TGCGCCAGCAGCCAGGAGGGGGCTGCGGGACGGGAGACCCAGTACTTC
TRBJ1-4,TRBD1,TRBV2,.,CASSRDGTGGEKLFF,TGTGCCAGCAGCCGGGACGGGACAGGGGGCGAAAAACTGTTTTTT
TRBJ1-1,.,TRBV19,.,CASTPRPQGSAFF,TGTGCCAGTACGCCAAGGCCCCAGGGCTCAGCTTTCTTT
TRBJ2-1,.,TRBV9,.,CASSPSPLASHEQFF,TGTGCCAGCAGCCCCAGTCCGCTAGCGTCCCATGAGCAGTTCTTC
TRBJ2-7,TRBD2,TRBV13,.,CASSQGIAGVDYEQYF,TGTGCCAGCAGCCAGGGTATAGCGGGAGTCGACTACGAGCAGTACTTC
TRBJ1-2,.,TRBV7-9,.,CASSLASTSEAGDYGYTF,TGTGCCAGCAGCTTAGCTTCGACCTCCGAGGCAGGGGATTATGGCTACACCTTC
TRBJ2-3,.,TRBV5-1,.,CASSLAVSPSTDTQYF,TGCGCCAGCAGCTTAGCGGTTTCTCCTAGCACAGATACGCAGTATTTT
TRBJ1-2,.,TRBV5-1,.,CASSLEVRPNGYTF,TGCGCCAGCAGCTTGGAAGTGCGGCCCAATGGCTACACCTTC
TRBJ1-5,.,TRBV30,.,CAWSVRVNQPQHF,TGTGCCTGGAGTGTACGGGTAAATCAGCCCCAGCATTTT
TRBJ2-5,.,TRBV5-6,.,CASSLASGFGEETQYF,TGTGCCAGCAGCTTGGCCTCGGGGTTTGGGGAAGAGACCCAGTACTTC
TRBJ1-4,.,TRBV5-6,.,CASSLRGADEKLFF,TGTGCCAGCAGCTTGCGGGGGGCGGATGAAAAACTGTTTTTT
TRBJ2-5,.,TRBV28,.,CASRSPVGQETQYF,TGTGCCAGCAGATCGCCGGTTGGTCAAGAGACCCAGTACTTC
TRBJ1-1,.,TRBV29-1,.,CSGSSRVGTEAFF,TGCAGCGGGTCTTCCAGGGTCGGCACTGAAGCTTTCTTT
TRBJ1-5,TRBD1,TRBV28,.,CASSLKIGQGVNQPQHF,TGTGCCAGCAGTTTGAAGATCGGACAGGGAGTCAATCAGCCCCAGCATTTT
TRBJ1-2,.,TRBV6-4,.,CASSDPEMLGSRLGGYTF,TGTGCCAGCAGTGACCCAGAGATGCTGGGGAGTCGGTTAGGTGGCTACACCTTC
TRBJ2-6,.,TRBV12-5,.,CASSLSGANVLTF,TGTGCTAGTTCTCTCTCTGGGGCCAACGTCCTGACTTTC